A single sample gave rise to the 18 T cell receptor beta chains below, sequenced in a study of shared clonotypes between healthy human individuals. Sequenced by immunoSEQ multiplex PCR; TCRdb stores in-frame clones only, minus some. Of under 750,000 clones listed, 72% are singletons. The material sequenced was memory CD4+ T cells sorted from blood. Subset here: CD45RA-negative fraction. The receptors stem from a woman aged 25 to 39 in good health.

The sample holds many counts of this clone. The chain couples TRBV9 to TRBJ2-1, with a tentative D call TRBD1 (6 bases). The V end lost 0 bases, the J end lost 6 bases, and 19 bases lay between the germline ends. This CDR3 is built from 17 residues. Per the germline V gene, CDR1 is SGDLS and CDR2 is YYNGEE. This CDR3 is CASSVDGGSWGGNEQFF. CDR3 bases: TGTGCCAGCAGCGTAGATGGGGGCAGCTGGGGTGGCAATGAGCAGTTCTTC.

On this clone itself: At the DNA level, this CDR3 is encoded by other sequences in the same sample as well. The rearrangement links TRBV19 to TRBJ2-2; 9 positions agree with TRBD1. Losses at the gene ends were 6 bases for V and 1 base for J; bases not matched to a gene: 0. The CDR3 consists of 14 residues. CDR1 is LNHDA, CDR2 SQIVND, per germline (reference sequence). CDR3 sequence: CASRTGGNTGELFF. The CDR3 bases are TGTGCCAGTAGGACAGGGGGGAACACCGGGGAGCTGTTTTTT.

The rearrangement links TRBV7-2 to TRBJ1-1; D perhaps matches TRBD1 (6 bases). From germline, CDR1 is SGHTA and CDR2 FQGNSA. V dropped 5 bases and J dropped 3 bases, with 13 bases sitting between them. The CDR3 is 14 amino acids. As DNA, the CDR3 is TGTGCCAGCAGCGTCCAGGGGTTCGACACTGAAGCTTTCTTT. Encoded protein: CASSVQGFDTEAFF. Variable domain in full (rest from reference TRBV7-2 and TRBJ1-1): GAGVSQSPSNKVTEKGKDVELRCDPISGHTALYWYRQSLGQGLEFLIYFQGNSAPDKSGLPSDRFSAERTGGSVSTLTIQRTQQEDSAVYLCASSVQGFDTEAFFGQGTRLTVV.

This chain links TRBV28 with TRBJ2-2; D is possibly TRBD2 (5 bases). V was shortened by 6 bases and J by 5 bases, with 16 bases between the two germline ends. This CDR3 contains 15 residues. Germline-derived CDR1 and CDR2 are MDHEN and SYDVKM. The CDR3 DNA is TGTGCCAGCAGCCCCTCTCGGGGTGGTACCGGGGAGCTGTTTTTT. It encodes CASSPSRGGTGELFF.

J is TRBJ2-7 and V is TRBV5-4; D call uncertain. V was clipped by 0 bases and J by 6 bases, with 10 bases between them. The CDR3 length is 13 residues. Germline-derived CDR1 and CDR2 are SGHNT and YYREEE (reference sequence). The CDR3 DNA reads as TGTGCCAGCAGCTTGGGTGAAGGGCGCGAGCAGTACTTC. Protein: CASSLGEGREQYF.

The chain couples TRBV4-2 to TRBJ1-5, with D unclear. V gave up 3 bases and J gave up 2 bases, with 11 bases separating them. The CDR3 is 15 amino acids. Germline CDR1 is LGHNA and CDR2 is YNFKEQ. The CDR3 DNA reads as TGTGCCAGCAGCCATGCTCCTGCGGGCAATCAGCCCCAGCATTTT. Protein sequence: CASSHAPAGNQPQHF.

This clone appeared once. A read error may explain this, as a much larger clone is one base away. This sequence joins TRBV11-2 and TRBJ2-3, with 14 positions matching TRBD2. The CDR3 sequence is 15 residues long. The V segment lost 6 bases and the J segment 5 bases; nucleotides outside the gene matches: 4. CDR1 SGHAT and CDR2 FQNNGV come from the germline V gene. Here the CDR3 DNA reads TGTGCCAGCAGTCGACTAGCGGGAGGGTTAGATACGCAGTATTTT. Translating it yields CASSRLAGGLDTQYF. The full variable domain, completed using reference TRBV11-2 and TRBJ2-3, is EAGVAQSPRYKIIEKRQSVAFWCNPISGHATLYWYQQILGQGPKLLIQFQNNGVVDDSQLPKDRFSAERLKGVDSTLKIQPAKLEDSAVYLCASSRLAGGLDTQYFGPGTRLTVL.

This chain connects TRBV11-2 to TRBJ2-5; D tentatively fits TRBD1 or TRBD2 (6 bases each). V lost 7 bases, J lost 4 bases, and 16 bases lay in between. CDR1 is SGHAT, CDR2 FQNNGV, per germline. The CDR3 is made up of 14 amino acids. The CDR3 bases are TGTGCCAGCAAAGGGGGACTCCTATCAGAGACCCAGTACTTC. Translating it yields CASKGGLLSETQYF.

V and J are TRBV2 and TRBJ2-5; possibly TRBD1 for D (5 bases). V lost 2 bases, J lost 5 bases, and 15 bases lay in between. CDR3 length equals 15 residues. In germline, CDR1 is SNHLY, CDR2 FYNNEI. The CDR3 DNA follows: TGTGCCAGCAGTGAAAAGTGGCAGGGTGGGGAGACCCAGTACTTC. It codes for CASSEKWQGGETQYF.

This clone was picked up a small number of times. CDR3 in DNA: TGTGCCAGCAGCCCCGGCCCCGGACCCTGGGAGCAGTACTTC. This sequence encodes CASSPGPGPWEQYF. This chain uses TRBV9 with TRBJ2-7; D uncertain. V was shortened by 4 bases and J by 7 bases, with 18 bases between the two germline ends. This CDR3 region has 14 residues. Germline V gene lookup returns CDR1 SGDLS and CDR2 YYNGEE. The variable domain in full, completed from reference TRBV9 and TRBJ2-7, reads DSGVTQTPKHLITATGQRVTLRCSPRSGDLSVYWYQQSLDQGLQFLIQYYNGEERAKGNILERFSAQQFPDLHSELNLSSLELGDSALYFCASSPGPGPWEQYFGPGTRLTVT.

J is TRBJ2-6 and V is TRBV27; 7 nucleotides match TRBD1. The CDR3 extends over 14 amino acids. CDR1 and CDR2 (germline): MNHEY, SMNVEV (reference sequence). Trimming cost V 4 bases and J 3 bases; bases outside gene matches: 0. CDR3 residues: CASSWDSGANVLTF. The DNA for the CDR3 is TGTGCCAGCAGTTGGGACAGTGGGGCCAACGTCCTGACTTTC. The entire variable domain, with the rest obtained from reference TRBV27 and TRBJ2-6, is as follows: EAQVTQNPRYLITVTGKKLTVTCSQNMNHEYMSWYRQDPGLGLRQIYYSMNVEVTDKGDVPEGYKVSRKEKRNFPLILESPSPNQTSLYFCASSWDSGANVLTFGAGSRLTVL.

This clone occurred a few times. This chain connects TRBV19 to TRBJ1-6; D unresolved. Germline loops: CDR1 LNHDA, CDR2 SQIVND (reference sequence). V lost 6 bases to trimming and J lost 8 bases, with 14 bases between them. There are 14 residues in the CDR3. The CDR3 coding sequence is TGTGCCAGTAGCAGCCGTACATTGGATTCACCCCTCCACTTT. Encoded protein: CASSSRTLDSPLHF.

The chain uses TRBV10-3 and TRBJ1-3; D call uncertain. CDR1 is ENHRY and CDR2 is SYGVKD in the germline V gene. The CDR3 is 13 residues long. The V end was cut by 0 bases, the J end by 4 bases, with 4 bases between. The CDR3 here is CAISESRGNTIYF. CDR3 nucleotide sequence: TGTGCCATCAGTGAGTCGAGAGGAAACACCATATATTTT.

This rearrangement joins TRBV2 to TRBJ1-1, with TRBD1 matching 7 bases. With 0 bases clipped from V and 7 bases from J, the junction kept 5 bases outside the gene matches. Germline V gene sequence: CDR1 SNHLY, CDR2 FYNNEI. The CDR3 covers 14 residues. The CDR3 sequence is CASSEAVDRDEAFF. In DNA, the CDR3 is TGTGCCAGCAGTGAAGCAGTCGACAGGGATGAAGCTTTCTTT.

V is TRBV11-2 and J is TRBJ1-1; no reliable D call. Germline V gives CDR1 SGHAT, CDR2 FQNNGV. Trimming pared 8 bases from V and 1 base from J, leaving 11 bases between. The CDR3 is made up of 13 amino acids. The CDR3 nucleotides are TGTGCCAGCCTGAAATGGGGGAACACTGAAGCTTTCTTT. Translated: CASLKWGNTEAFF.

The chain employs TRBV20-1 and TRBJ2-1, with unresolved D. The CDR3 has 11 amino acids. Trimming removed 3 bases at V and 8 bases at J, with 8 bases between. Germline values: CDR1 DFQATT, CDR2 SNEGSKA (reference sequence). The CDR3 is CSASPEHEQFF. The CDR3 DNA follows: TGCAGTGCTAGTCCGGAACATGAGCAGTTCTTC.

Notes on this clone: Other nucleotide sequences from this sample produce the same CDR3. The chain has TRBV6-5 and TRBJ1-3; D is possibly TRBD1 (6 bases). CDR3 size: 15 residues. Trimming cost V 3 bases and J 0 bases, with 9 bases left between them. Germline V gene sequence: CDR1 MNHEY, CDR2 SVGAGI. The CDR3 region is CASSYTGSSGNTIYF. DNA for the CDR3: TGTGCCAGCAGTTATACAGGGAGCTCTGGAAACACCATATATTTT.

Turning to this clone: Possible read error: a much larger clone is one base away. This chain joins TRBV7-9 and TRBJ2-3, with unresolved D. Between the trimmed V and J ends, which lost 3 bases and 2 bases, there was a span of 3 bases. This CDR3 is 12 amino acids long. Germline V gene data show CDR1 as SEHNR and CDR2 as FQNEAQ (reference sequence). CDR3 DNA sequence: TGTGCCAGCAGCTTCGCCACAGATACGCAGTATTTT. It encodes CASSFATDTQYF.